The T cell receptor beta chain under discussion was sequenced for a study of CD8 T cells in Susac syndrome. This CDR3 has 13 residues. Germline V gene data show CDR1 as MNHEY and CDR2 as SVGAGI. The V gene lost 6 bases and the J gene lost 1 base, with 9 bases spanning the gap. RNA in amounts of about 0.45 to 1 ug was reverse transcribed with random hexamers. The CDR3 of TCR beta was amplified by immunoSEQ multiplex PCR across 54 Vbeta and 13 Jbeta. TCRdb passed the immunoSEQ multiplex PCR reads through MiXCR, listing each CDR3 protein once. The sample holds around 69,000 distinct CDR3 sequences, roughly 95% seen once. The T cells that were sequenced for TCR beta were CD8+ and CD4+ cells from blood. Each multiple sclerosis control was a treatment-naive patient with relapsing-remitting disease that was either stable or active. Negative isolation yielded the CD8+ and CD4+ T cells, while FACS enriched the TEMRA cells.

This sequence originates from a human donor with multiple sclerosis. This chain uses TRBV6-5 with TRBJ2-5, with D uncertain. The sample consisted of CD4+ T cells from PBMCs. The CDR3, as DNA: TGTGCCAGCAGAGTACGTCCCCAAGAGACCCAGTACTTC. It encodes CASRVRPQETQYF.